The clone carrying this T cell receptor (beta chain) is labeled as medium-sized (0.01 to 0.1%). The antigen is unknown. The entry originates in a study of siplizumab effects on memory and regulatory T cells. Assay used: immunoSEQ multiplex PCR; TCRdb lists only in-frame clones, some missing. Altogether 9,500 to 10,000 clones are present, around two fifths being singletons, with the ten largest covering 8.5% to 9.5%. Germline-derived CDR1 and CDR2 are LNHDA and SQIVND (reference sequence). CDR3 length equals 15 residues. V was clipped by 3 bases and J by 2 bases, with 11 bases between them. The mixed lymphocyte reaction cells were grown together in coculture at 37°C for roughly 6 days.

This clonotype was obtained from a human donor in good health; the cells came from an allogeneic mixed lymphocyte reaction. The V gene is TRBV19, the J gene TRBJ2-1, with D perhaps TRBD1 (5 bases). The source material was CFSE-low (dividing) CD4+ T cells sorted from an allogeneic mixed lymphocyte reaction. Written as DNA, the CDR3 is TGTGCCAGTAGTATTCAGGGATCCCCCTACAATGAGCAGTTCTTC. Its protein product is CASSIQGSPYNEQFF.